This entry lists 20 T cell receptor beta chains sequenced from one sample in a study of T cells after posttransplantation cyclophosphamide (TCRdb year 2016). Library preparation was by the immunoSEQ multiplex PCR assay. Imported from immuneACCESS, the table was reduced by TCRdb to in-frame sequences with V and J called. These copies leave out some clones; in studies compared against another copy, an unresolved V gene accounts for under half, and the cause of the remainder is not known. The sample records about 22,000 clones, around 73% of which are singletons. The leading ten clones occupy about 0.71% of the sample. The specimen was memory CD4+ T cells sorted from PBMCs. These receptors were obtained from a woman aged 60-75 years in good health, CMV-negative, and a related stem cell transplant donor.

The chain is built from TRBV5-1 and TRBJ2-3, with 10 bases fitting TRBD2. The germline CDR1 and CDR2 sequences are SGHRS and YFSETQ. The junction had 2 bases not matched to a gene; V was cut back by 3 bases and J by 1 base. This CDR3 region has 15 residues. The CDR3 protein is CASSSSGGRTDTQYF. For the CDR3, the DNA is TGCGCCAGCAGCTCTAGCGGGGGACGCACAGATACGCAGTATTTT.

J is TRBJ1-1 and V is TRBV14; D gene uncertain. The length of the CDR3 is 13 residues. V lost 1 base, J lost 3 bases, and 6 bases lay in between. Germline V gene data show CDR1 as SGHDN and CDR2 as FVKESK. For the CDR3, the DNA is TGTGCCAGCAGCCAAGGCCGGTACACTGAAGCTTTCTTT. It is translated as CASSQGRYTEAFF.

For the CDR3, the DNA is TGTGCCAGCAGGGGGACTAGCGGCTACAATGAGCAGTTCTTC. It is translated as CASRGTSGYNEQFF. V is TRBV27 and J is TRBJ2-1; 11 nucleotides line up with TRBD2. Germline V gene data show CDR1 as MNHEY and CDR2 as SMNVEV (reference sequence). CDR3 length: 14 amino acids. The ends lost 6 bases at V and 3 bases at J; junction bases unmatched: 1.

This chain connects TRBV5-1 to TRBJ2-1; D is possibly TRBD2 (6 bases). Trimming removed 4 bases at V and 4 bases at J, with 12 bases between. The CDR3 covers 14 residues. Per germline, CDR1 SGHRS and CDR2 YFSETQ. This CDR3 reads CASSLPRGYNEQFF. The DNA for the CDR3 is TGCGCCAGCAGCCTACCCCGGGGGTACAATGAGCAGTTCTTC.

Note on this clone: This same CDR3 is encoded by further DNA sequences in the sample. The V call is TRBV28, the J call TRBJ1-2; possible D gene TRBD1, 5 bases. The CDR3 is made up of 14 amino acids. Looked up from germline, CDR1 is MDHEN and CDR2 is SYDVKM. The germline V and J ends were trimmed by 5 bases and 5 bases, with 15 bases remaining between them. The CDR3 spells CASSNLGQGYGYTF. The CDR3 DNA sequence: TGTGCCAGCAGTAACCTCGGGCAGGGATATGGCTACACCTTC.

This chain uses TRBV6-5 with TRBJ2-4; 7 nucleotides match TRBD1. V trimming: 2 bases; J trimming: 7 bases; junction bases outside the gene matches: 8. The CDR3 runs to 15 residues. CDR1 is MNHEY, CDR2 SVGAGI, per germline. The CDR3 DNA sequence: TGTGCCAGCAGTTACGGAGATGGCAGGGGGAACATTCAGTACTTC. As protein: CASSYGDGRGNIQYF.

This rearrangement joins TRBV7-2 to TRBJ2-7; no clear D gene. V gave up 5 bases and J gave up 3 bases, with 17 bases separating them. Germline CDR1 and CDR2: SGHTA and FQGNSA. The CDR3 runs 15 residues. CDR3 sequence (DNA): TGTGCCAGCAGCCCCGCCCAGGTTCTGAGCTACGAGCAGTACTTC. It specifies CASSPAQVLSYEQYF.

Written as DNA, the CDR3 is TGCAGCGTTGCCATAGCGGGGTCCGGGGAGCTGTTTTTT. Its translation is CSVAIAGSGELFF. The chain uses TRBV29-1 and TRBJ2-2; 8 bases map to TRBD2. V was pared by 4 bases and J by 6 bases, with 4 bases of the junction left unmatched. The CDR3 covers 13 residues. Per germline, CDR1 SQVTM and CDR2 ANQGSEA.

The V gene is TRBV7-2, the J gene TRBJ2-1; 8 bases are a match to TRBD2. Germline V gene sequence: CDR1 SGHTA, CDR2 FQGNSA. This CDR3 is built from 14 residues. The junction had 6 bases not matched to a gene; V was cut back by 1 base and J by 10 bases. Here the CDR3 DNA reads TGTGCCAGCAGCTTAGTGACTAGCGATTACGAGCAGTTCTTC. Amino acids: CASSLVTSDYEQFF. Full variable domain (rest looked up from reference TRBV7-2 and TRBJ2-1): GAGVSQSPSNKVTEKGKDVELRCDPISGHTALYWYRQSLGQGLEFLIYFQGNSAPDKSGLPSDRFSAERTGGSVSTLTIQRTQQEDSAVYLCASSLVTSDYEQFFGPGTRLTVL.

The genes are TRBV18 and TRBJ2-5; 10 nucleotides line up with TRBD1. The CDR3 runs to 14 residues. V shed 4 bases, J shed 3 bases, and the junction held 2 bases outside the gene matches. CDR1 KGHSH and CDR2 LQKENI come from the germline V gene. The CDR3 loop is CASSRGTGEETQYF. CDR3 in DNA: TGTGCCAGCTCACGGGGGACAGGGGAAGAGACCCAGTACTTC. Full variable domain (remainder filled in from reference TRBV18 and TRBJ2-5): NAGVMQNPRHLVRRRGQEARLRCSPMKGHSHVYWYRQLPEEGLKFMVYLQKENIIDESGMPKERFSAEFPKEGPSILRIQQVVRGDSAAYFCASSRGTGEETQYFGPGTRLLVL.

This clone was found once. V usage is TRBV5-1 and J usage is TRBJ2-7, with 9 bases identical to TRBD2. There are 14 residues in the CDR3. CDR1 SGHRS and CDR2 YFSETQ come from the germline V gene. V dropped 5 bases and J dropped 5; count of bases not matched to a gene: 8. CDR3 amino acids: CASSAGGPMNEQYF. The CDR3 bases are TGCGCCAGCAGTGCGGGAGGGCCGATGAACGAGCAGTACTTC.

CDR3 loop: CASSQGQTYEQYF. CDR3 bases: TGTGCCAGCTCACAAGGACAGACCTACGAGCAGTACTTC. The chain carries TRBV18 and TRBJ2-7, with a possible D match to TRBD1 (6 bases). Germline CDR1 and CDR2: KGHSH and LQKENI. The CDR3 has 13 amino acids. The V end lost 4 bases, the J end lost 2 bases, and 9 bases lay between the germline ends.

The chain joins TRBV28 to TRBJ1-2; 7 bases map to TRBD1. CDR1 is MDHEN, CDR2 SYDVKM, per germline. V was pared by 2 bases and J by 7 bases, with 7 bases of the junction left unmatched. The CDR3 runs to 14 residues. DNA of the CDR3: TGTGCCAGCAGTTTAACGCGACAGGGTCGTGGCTACACCTTC. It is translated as CASSLTRQGRGYTF.

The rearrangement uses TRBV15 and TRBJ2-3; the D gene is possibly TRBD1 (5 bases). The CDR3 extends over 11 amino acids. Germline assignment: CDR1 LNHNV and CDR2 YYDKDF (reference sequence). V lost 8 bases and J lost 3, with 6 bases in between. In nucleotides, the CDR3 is TGTGCCACCCAGGGAACAGATACGCAGTATTTT. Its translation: CATQGTDTQYF.

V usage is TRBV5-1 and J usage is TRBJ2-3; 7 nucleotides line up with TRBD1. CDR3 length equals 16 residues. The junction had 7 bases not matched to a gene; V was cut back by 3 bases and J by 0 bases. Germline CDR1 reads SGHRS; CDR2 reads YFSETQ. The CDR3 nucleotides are TGCGCCAGCAGCTACAGGGGCTCCCCTAGCACAGATACGCAGTATTTT. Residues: CASSYRGSPSTDTQYF.

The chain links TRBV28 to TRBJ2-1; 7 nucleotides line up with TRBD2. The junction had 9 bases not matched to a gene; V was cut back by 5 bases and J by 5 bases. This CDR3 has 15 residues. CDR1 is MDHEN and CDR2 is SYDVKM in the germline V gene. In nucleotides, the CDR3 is TGTGCCAGCAGTCCTAGCGGTATCCTTGACAATGAGCAGTTCTTC. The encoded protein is CASSPSGILDNEQFF.

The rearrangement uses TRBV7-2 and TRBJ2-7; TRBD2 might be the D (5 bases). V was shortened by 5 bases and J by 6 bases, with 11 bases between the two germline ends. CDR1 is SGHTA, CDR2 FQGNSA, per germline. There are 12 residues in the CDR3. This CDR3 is CASSVQRTEQYF. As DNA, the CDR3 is TGTGCCAGCAGCGTGCAGCGGACCGAGCAGTACTTC.

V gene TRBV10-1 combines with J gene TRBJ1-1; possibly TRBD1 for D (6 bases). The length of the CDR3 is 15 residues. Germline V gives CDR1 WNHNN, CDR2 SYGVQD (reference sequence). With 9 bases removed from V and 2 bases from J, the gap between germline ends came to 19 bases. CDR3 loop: CAREEGGDPNTEAFF. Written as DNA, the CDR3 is TGCGCCAGAGAGGAAGGGGGGGACCCTAACACTGAAGCTTTCTTT.

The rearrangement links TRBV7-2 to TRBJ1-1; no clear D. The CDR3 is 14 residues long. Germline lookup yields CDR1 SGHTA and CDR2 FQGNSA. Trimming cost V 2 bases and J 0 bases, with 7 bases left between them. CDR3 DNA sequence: TGTGCCAGCAGCTTAACAGCTTTGAACACTGAAGCTTTCTTT. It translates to CASSLTALNTEAFF.

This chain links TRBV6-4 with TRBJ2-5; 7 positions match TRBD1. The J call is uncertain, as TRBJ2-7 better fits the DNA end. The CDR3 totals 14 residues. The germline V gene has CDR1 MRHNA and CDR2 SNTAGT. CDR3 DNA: TGTGCCAGCAGGAGGCACGGGACAGACGGCGAGCAGTACTTC. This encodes CASRRHGTDGEQYF.